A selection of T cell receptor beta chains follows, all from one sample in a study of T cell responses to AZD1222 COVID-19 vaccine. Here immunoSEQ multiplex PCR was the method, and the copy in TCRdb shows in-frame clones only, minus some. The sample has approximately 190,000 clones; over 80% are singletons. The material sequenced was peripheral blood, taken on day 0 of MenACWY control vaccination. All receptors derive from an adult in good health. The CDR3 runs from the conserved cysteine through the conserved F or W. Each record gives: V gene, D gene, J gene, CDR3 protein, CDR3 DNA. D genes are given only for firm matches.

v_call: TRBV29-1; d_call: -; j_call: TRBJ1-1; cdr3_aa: CSVRQDLNTEAFF; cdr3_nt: TGCAGCGTCCGACAGGACCTGAACACTGAAGCTTTCTTT
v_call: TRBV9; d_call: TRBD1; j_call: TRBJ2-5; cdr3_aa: CASSASAGTGVPQETQYF; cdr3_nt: TGTGCCAGCAGCGCGTCGGCCGGGACAGGGGTACCCCAAGAGACCCAGTACTTC
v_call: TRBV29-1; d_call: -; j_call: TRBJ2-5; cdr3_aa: CSVEDVAGETQYF; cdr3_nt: TGCAGCGTTGAAGATGTGGCGGGAGAGACCCAGTACTTC
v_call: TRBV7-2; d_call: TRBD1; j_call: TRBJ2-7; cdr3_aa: CASSSRTGPYEQYF; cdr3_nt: TGTGCCAGCAGCTCGAGGACAGGACCCTACGAGCAGTACTTC
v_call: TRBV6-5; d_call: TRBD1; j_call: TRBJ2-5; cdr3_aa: CASSYTQYRGETQYF; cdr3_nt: TGTGCCAGCAGTTACACCCAATACAGGGGGGAGACCCAGTACTTC
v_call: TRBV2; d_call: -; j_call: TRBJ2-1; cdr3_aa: CASSERSSSYNEQFF; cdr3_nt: TGTGCCAGCAGTGAAAGATCCAGCTCCTACAATGAGCAGTTCTTC
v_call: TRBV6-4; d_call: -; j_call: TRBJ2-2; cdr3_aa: CASSVEQGGTGELFF; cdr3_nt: TGTGCCAGCAGTGTCGAACAGGGAGGGACCGGGGAGCTGTTTTTT
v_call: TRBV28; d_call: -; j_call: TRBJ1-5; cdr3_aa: CASRQSNQPQHF; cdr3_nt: TGTGCCAGCCGGCAGAGCAATCAGCCCCAGCATTTT
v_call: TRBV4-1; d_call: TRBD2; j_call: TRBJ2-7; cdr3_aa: CASSQAGTTSYEQYF; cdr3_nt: TGCGCCAGCAGCCAAGCGGGGACTACCTCCTACGAGCAGTACTTC
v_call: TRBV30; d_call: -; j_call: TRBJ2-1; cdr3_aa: CARGYGGGEQFF; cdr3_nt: TGTGCCCGGGGGTATGGTGGTGGTGAGCAGTTCTTC